This TCR beta chain was documented in a study of blood T cell repertoires in COVID-19. About the study: T cells, B-cell-depleted T cells, or PBMCs provided the cDNA or gDNA that served as material.

Original methodology: It was from reference gene primer amplification that nucleated cell counts were estimated. This table comes from immunoSEQ multiplex PCR, and its TCRdb copy is limited to in-frame clones, with some not included. V, J and clone size are those of that table, while D and trimming were read from the DNA. The data show 250,000 to 350,000 clones, roughly 85% seen once. The TCR originated in a woman between 45 and 60 years old who had recovered from COVID-19. Sequencing was carried out using PBMCs or T cells enriched from blood (not recorded which).

CDR3 amino acids: CAGGPIERGYTDTQYF. The DNA of the CDR3 is TGTGCCGGCGGCCCTATTGAGCGGGGGTACACAGATACGCAGTATTTT. The chain joins TRBV21-1 to TRBJ2-3; TRBD2 was called by the table and not checked on the DNA. TRBV21-1 is classified as a pseudogene. The CDR3 is made up of 16 amino acids.